This T cell receptor beta chain was profiled in a study of blood T cell repertoires in COVID-19. Overall study context: Specimens from acute and convalescent COVID-19 originated in the United States, Italy and Spain. PBMCs, B-cell-depleted T cells, or T cells were the source of the cDNA or gDNA that made up the material.

The table came from immunoSEQ multiplex PCR; TCRdb's copy has only in-frame clones and leaves some out. The sample consists of 250,000 to 300,000 clones, more than 70% of them appearing once. The CDR3 runs 13 residues. Germline V gene sequence: CDR1 SGHTS, CDR2 YDEGEE. Deletions cut 1 base from V and 0 bases from J, with 2 bases between. This chain joins TRBV5-8 and TRBJ1-5; D is unclear. The TCR comes from an older man with acute or convalescent COVID-19. What was sequenced was peripheral blood. The CDR3 nucleotides are TGTGCCAGCAGCTTGCTTAGCAATCAGCCCCAGCATTTT. Translating it yields CASSLLSNQPQHF.